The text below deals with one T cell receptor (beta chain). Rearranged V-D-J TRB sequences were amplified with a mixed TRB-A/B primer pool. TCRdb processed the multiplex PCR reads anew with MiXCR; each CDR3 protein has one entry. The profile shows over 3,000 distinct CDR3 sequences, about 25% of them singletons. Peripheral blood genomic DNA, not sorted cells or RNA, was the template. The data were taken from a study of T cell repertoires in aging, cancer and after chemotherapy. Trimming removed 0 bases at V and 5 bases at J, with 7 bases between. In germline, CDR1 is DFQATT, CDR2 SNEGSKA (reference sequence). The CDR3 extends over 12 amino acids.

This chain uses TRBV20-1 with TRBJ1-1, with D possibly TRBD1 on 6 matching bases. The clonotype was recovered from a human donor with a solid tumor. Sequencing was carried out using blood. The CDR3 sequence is CSARDTGTEAFF. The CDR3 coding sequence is TGCAGTGCTAGAGATACAGGGACTGAAGCTTTCTTT.